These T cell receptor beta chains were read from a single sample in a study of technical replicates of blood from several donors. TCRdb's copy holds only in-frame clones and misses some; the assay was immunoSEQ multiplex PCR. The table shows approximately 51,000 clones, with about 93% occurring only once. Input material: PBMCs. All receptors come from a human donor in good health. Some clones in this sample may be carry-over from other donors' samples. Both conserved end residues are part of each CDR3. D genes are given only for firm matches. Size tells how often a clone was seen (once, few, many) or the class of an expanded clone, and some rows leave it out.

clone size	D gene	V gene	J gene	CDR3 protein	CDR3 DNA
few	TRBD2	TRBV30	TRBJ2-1	CAWSGLAEYNEQFF	TGTGCCTGGAGCGGACTAGCGGAATACAATGAACAGTTCTTC
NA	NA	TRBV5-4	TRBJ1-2	CASSFSGIEGYGYTF	TGTGCCAGCAGCTTCTCCGGGATAGAAGGCTATGGCTACACCTTC
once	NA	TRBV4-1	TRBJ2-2	CASSQDQRQAGTGELFF	TGCGCCAGCAGCCAAGATCAGAGACAGGCCGGCACCGGGGAGCTGTTTTTT
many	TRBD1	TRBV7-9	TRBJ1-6	CASSADRGSYAPLHF	TGTGCCAGCAGCGCGGACAGGGGGTCTTATGCACCCCTCCACTTT
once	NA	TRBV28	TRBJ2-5	CASSLGTHETQYF	TGTGCCAGCAGTCTGGGGACTCACGAGACCCAGTACTTC
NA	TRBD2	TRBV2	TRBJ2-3	CASSAGTSGRGADTQYF	TGTGCCAGCAGTGCGGGGACTAGCGGGAGGGGTGCAGATACGCAGTATTTT
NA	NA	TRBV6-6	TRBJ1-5	CASSYSAGAGQPQHF	TGTGCCAGCAGTTACTCTGCAGGGGCGGGTCAGCCCCAGCATTTT
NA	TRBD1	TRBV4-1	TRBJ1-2	CASSQLGTGRRYTF	TGCGCCAGCAGCCAGCTCGGGACAGGGAGGCGCTACACCTTC
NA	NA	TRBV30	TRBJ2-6	CAWTATGANVLTF	TGTGCCTGGACTGCTACCGGGGCCAACGTCCTGACTTTC
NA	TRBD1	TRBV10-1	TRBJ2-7	CASSDSGTGGEQYF	TGCGCCAGCAGTGACTCCGGGACAGGGGGCGAGCAGTACTTC
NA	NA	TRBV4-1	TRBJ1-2	CASSQPLRAGYYGYTF	TGCGCCAGCAGCCAACCCTTGAGAGCGGGCTACTATGGCTACACCTTC
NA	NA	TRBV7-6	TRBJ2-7	CASSFPGKPYEQYF	TGTGCCAGCAGCTTTCCAGGGAAACCCTACGAGCAGTACTTC
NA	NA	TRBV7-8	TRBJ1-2	CASSFASTGSGYTF	TGTGCCAGCAGCTTTGCCTCCACAGGGTCTGGCTACACCTTC
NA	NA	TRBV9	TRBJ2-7	CASSVDPGDSGYEQYF	TGTGCCAGCAGCGTAGACCCCGGGGATAGCGGCTACGAGCAGTACTTC
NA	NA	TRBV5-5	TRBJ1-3	CASRRAGNSGNTIYF	TGTGCCAGCAGGCGGGCCGGCAACTCTGGAAACACCATATATTTT
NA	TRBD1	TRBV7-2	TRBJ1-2	CASSQDRGYGYTF	TGTGCCAGCAGCCAGGACAGGGGATATGGCTACACCTTC
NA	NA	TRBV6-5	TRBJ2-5	CASTPVQVQETQYF	TGTGCCAGCACCCCAGTCCAGGTCCAAGAGACCCAGTACTTC
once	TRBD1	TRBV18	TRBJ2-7	CASSQAGRQGSYEQYF	TGTGCCAGCTCACAGGCTGGCCGACAGGGATCCTACGAGCAGTACTTC
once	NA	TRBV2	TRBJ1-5	CASAGDPVQPQHF	TGTGCCAGCGCAGGGGATCCGGTGCAGCCCCAGCATTTT
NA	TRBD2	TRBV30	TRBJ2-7	CAWSSGGGYEQYF	TGTGCCTGGAGTTCGGGAGGCGGGTACGAGCAGTACTTC
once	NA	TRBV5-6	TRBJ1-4	CASSFFGGSNEKLFF	TGTGCCAGCAGCTTTTTTGGGGGCTCTAATGAAAAACTGTTTTTT
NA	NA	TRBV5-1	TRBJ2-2	CASSLEGPNTGELFF	TGCGCCAGCAGCTTGGAGGGGCCGAACACCGGGGAGCTGTTTTTT
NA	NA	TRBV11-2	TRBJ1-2	CASSLVLGGSYGYTF	TGTGCCAGCAGCTTAGTCCTTGGAGGGTCCTATGGCTACACCTTC
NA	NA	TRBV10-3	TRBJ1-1	CASGQGLGNTEAFF	TGTGCCTCCGGCCAGGGGTTGGGGAACACTGAAGCTTTCTTT
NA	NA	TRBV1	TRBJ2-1	CTSSRSRYNEQFF	TGCACCAGCAGCCGGAGCCGGTACAATGAGCAGTTCTTC
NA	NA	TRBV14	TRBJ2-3	CASGPGGSTDTQYF	TGTGCCAGCGGGCCAGGCGGGTCCACAGATACGCAGTATTTT
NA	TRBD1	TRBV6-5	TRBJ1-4	CASSYSGTGGEKLFF	TGTGCCAGCAGTTACTCCGGGACAGGGGGTGAAAAACTGTTTTTT
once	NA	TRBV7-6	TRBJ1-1	CASTILEVRGDTEAFF	TGTGCCAGCACCATTTTAGAGGTCCGGGGAGACACTGAAGCTTTCTTT
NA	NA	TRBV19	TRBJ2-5	CASSISIALVETQYF	TGTGCCAGTAGTATCTCCATCGCCTTAGTAGAGACCCAGTACTTC
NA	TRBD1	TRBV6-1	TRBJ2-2	CAGTGTANTGELFF	TGTGCCGGAACCGGGACAGCTAACACCGGGGAGCTGTTTTTT
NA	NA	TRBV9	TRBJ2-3	CASSVGGGYTDTQYF	TGTGCCAGCAGCGTAGGTGGGGGCTACACAGATACGCAGTATTTT
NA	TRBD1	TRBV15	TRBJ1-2	CATSSPIGTAYGYTF	TGTGCCACCAGCAGCCCCATAGGGACAGCCTATGGCTACACCTTC
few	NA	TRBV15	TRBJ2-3	CATSTPQLGGDRYF	TGTGCCACCAGCACCCCCCAGCTAGGCGGGGATCGGTATTTT
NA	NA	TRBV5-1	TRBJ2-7	CASSWASNYEQYF	TGCGCCAGCAGCTGGGCTAGCAACTACGAGCAGTACTTC
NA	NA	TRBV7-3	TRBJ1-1	CASSLRGQTEAFF	TGTGCCAGCAGCTTAAGAGGGCAGACTGAAGCTTTCTTT
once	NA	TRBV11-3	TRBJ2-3	CASSLGGGITDTQYF	TGTGCCAGCAGCTTAGGAGGCGGGATCACAGATACGCAGTATTTT
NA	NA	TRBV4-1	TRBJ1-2	CASSQVGAVGYTF	TGCGCCAGCAGCCAAGTTGGAGCGGTGGGCTACACCTTC
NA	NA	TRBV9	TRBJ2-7	CASSEGGVSYEQYF	TGTGCCAGCAGCGAGGGGGGGGTTTCCTACGAGCAGTACTTC
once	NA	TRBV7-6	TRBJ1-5	CASSLSGGNQPQHF	TGTGCCAGCAGCTTAAGCGGAGGCAATCAGCCCCAGCATTTT
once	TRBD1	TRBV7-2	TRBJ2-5	CASSTGQGAKTQYF	TGTGCCAGCAGCACCGGACAGGGGGCCAAGACCCAGTACTTC
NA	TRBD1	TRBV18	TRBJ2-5	CASSPRQGETQYF	TGTGCCAGCTCACCACGACAGGGAGAGACCCAGTACTTC
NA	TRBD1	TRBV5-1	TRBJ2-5	CASSSQGWETQYF	TGCGCCAGCAGCTCACAGGGGTGGGAGACCCAGTACTTC
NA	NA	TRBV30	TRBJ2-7	CAGGAGTHEQYF	TGTGCCGGAGGGGCAGGGACCCACGAGCAGTACTTC
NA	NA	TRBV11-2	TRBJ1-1	CASSFPRGDEAFF	TGTGCCAGCAGCTTCCCAAGGGGTGATGAAGCTTTCTTT
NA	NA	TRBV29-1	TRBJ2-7	CSVGGGYSSYEQYF	TGCAGCGTTGGAGGGGGTTACAGCTCCTACGAGCAGTACTTC
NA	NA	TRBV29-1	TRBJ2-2	CSVPRTANTGELFF	TGCAGCGTACCTCGGACAGCGAACACCGGGGAGCTGTTTTTT
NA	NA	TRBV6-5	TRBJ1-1	CASSYEPGWTEAFF	TGTGCCAGCAGTTACGAGCCGGGTTGGACTGAAGCTTTCTTT
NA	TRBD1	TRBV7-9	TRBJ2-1	CASSLRTGEDNEQFF	TGTGCCAGCAGCTTAAGGACAGGGGAAGACAATGAGCAGTTCTTC
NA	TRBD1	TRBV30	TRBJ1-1	CAWKQGANTEAFF	TGTGCCTGGAAACAGGGGGCGAACACTGAAGCTTTCTTT
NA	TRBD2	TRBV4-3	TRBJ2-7	CASSQTSGGGYEQYF	TGCGCCAGCAGCCAAACTAGCGGGGGGGGATACGAGCAGTACTTC
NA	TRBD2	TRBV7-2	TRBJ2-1	CASRGAGGLAGAYNEQFF	TGTGCCAGCAGAGGAGCGGGAGGACTAGCGGGGGCCTACAATGAGCAGTTCTTC
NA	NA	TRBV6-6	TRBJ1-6	CASSYVNSLLHF	TGTGCCAGCAGCTACGTTAATTCACTCCTCCACTTT
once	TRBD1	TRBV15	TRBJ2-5	CATSRDFSGQAMDF	TGTGCCACCAGCAGAGATTTCAGCGGACAGGCAATGGACTTC
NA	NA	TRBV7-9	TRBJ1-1	CASRDQGMMNTEAFF	TGTGCCAGCAGAGATCAGGGGATGATGAACACTGAAGCTTTCTTT